The 29 T cell receptor beta chains below were found in one sample sequenced in a study of blood T cells in healthy people across ages. Alongside a J-beta primer mix, a sample-barcoded 5' primer served in a second PCR lasting roughly 6 to 12 cycles. TCRdb used MiXCR to reprocess the 5' RACE reads, holding one entry per CDR3 protein. Seen here are around 1.5 million distinct CDR3 sequences, approximately 38% observed once, and the top ten hold 7.9%. The sample was blood. The receptor set was obtained from a woman in her late teens or twenties in good health.

This chain links TRBV5-1 with TRBJ2-3, with 12 bases fitting TRBD2. Germline values: CDR1 SGHRS, CDR2 YFSETQ. This CDR3 is 15 amino acids long. J gave up 5 bases and V 4 bases, and 5 bases lay outside the gene matches. The CDR3 DNA is TGCGCCAGCAGCCTCCTAGCGGGAGGGGAAGATACGCAGTATTTT. It is translated as CASSLLAGGEDTQYF.

This chain connects TRBV25-1 to TRBJ2-5; D gene ambiguous. Per germline, CDR1 MGHDK and CDR2 SYGVNS. This CDR3 region has 14 residues. V was trimmed by 5 bases and J by 0 bases, leaving 10 bases between them. The DNA of the CDR3 is TGTGCCAGCAGTTCTAGGACCCACCAAGAGACCCAGTACTTC. Its protein product is CASSSRTHQETQYF.

V usage is TRBV25-1 and J usage is TRBJ2-1, with D possibly matching TRBD2 (5 bases). Trimming left V 8 bases short and J 15 bases short, with 17 bases between. This CDR3 contains 11 residues. The germline V gene encodes CDR1 MGHDK and CDR2 SYGVNS. CDR3 nucleotides: TGTGCCAGCTCCGGCGGACTTTTAAGGTTCTTC. Protein: CASSGGLLRFF.

This chain joins TRBV28 and TRBJ2-3, with TRBD1 matching 7 bases. This CDR3 region has 15 residues. Germline assignment: CDR1 MDHEN and CDR2 SYDVKM. Trimming cost V 10 bases and J 4 bases; bases outside gene matches: 14. The DNA of the CDR3 is TGTGCCAACAGCGACCGGGACAGATTTTCAGATACGCAGTATTTT. It is translated as CANSDRDRFSDTQYF.

This clonotype was seen a handful of times. The V call is TRBV7-9, the J call TRBJ1-6; D is unclear. The germline V and J ends were trimmed by 8 bases and 8 bases, with 16 bases remaining between them. Per the germline V gene, CDR1 is SEHNR and CDR2 is FQNEAQ (reference sequence). This CDR3 is built from 14 residues. The CDR3 bases are TGTGCCAGCTCCGGAACGGGGTTTGATTCACCCCTCCACTTT. Encoded protein: CASSGTGFDSPLHF.

The rearrangement links TRBV6-5 to TRBJ2-5; 7 bases map to TRBD2. Near its end, the DNA agrees better with TRBJ2-7, so the J call may be wrong. Looked up from germline, CDR1 is MNHEY and CDR2 is SVGAGI. This CDR3 contains 15 residues. The CDR3 nucleotides are TGTGCCAGCAGTCTACTAGCGACGGGTGTCTACGAGCAGTACTTC. It encodes CASSLLATGVYEQYF.

The chain combines TRBV6-4 with TRBJ1-2; TRBD1 matches at 9 bases. In germline, CDR1 is MRHNA, CDR2 SNTAGT. The CDR3 has 16 residues. V dropped 0 bases and J dropped 3; count of bases not matched to a gene: 5. The CDR3 DNA sequence: TGTGCCAGCAGTGACTCGTACAGGGGGCGCGACTATGGCTACACCTTC. Translating gives CASSDSYRGRDYGYTF.

A remark on this clonotype: One end of the junction varies from germline; a read error may be responsible. V is TRBV6-6 and J is TRBJ2-5, with 8 bases aligning to TRBD1. The assigned J gene may be wrong: the sequence end matches TRBJ2-7 better. The CDR3 covers 14 residues. The V gene's germline CDR1 is MNHNY and CDR2 SVGAGI (reference sequence). The CDR3 here is CASNPGQGADEQYF. The CDR3 DNA follows: TGCGCCAGCAATCCTGGACAGGGCGCCGACGAGCAGTACTTC.

J is TRBJ2-5 and V is TRBV5-1; D is possibly TRBD1 or TRBD2 (5 bases each). The V and J ends lost 2 bases and 3 bases respectively, with 17 bases between them. This CDR3 region has 16 residues. CDR1 and CDR2 from the germline V gene are SGHRS and YFSETQ. CDR3: CASSLARTLREETQYF. The CDR3 DNA reads as TGCGCCAGCAGCTTAGCTCGGACTCTCAGGGAAGAGACCCAGTACTTC.

The V call is TRBV3-1, the J call TRBJ1-2; weak D call: TRBD1 (5 bases). The CDR3 has 14 residues. V lost 5 bases and J 4 bases, leaving 14 bases between the germline ends. CDR1 and CDR2 from the germline V gene are LGHDT and YNNKEL (reference sequence). The CDR3 DNA reads as TGTGCCAGCAGCTCGTCGGGGGGGTCCTATGGCTACACCTTC. This sequence encodes CASSSSGGSYGYTF.

The chain has TRBV11-1 and TRBJ2-5; TRBD1 matches 7 bases. The germline V gene encodes CDR1 SGHAT and CDR2 FQDESV (reference sequence). V trimming: 5 bases; J trimming: 5 bases; junction bases outside the gene matches: 14. The CDR3 consists of 16 residues. CDR3 loop: CASSPNTGVGWETQYF. In DNA, the CDR3 is TGTGCCAGCAGCCCTAACACAGGGGTTGGCTGGGAGACCCAGTACTTC. Looking up the rest from reference TRBV11-1 and TRBJ2-5 gives the full variable domain: EAEVAQSPRYKITEKSQAVAFWCDPISGHATLYWYRQILGQGPELLVQFQDESVVDDSQLPKDRFSAERLKGVDSTLKIQPAELGDSAMYLCASSPNTGVGWETQYFGPGTRLLVL.

The chain employs TRBV25-1 and TRBJ1-1; the D gene is possibly TRBD1 (6 bases). The CDR3 loop spans 14 amino acids. The germline V gene has CDR1 MGHDK and CDR2 SYGVNS. The V gene lost 7 bases and the J gene lost 5 bases, with 17 bases spanning the gap. The CDR3 protein is CASNGRGAGTEAFF. CDR3 nucleotide sequence: TGTGCCAGCAATGGGCGGGGGGCGGGAACTGAAGCTTTCTTT.

V gene TRBV20-1 combines with J gene TRBJ1-1; D is possibly TRBD1 (6 bases). From germline, CDR1 is DFQATT and CDR2 SNEGSKA (reference sequence). Trimming removed 5 bases at V and 1 base at J, with 14 bases between. The CDR3 has 14 amino acids. In DNA form, the CDR3 reads TGCAGTGCTCGCATGAGGGGGGGGAACACTGAAGCTTTCTTT. Amino acids: CSARMRGGNTEAFF.

This clonotype was recorded a few times. The rearrangement links TRBV2 to TRBJ2-5; D possibly uses TRBD1 or TRBD2 (5 bases each). Trimming took off 4 bases at V and 2 bases at J, with 11 bases between the two ends. There are 14 residues in the CDR3. In germline, CDR1 is SNHLY, CDR2 FYNNEI. CDR3 in amino acids: CASSGDHSQETQYF. DNA of the CDR3: TGTGCCAGCAGTGGGGACCACTCTCAAGAGACCCAGTACTTC.

The rearrangement joins TRBV10-3 to TRBJ1-2; D is unresolved. The V end was cut by 0 bases, the J end by 1 base, with 9 bases between. The CDR3 loop spans 15 amino acids. Germline V CDR1 and CDR2: ENHRY, SYGVKD. The CDR3, as DNA: TGTGCCATCAGTGAGTCGCCGACTGATAACTATGGCTACACCTTC. Translation: CAISESPTDNYGYTF.

The chain joins TRBV12-3 or TRBV12-4 to TRBJ2-3; D could derive from TRBD1 or TRBD2 (6 bases each). There are 14 residues in the CDR3. V shed 6 bases and J shed 1 base, with 11 bases lying between them. The CDR3 DNA is TGTGCCAGCAGGGCGGGACACGGCACAGATACGCAGTATTTT. It is translated as CASRAGHGTDTQYF.

In this sample, this clonotype turned up a few times. The chain links TRBV4-1 to TRBJ2-5; 7 bases match TRBD2. J lost 6 bases, V lost 4 bases, and 11 bases had no gene match. This CDR3 is built from 15 residues. Per germline, CDR1 MGHRA and CDR2 YSYEKL. The chain's CDR3 is CASSLSAGDVKTQYF. As DNA, the CDR3 is TGCGCCAGCAGCCTATCCGCGGGGGATGTAAAGACCCAGTACTTC.

This clonotype was counted between two and nine times. The chain couples TRBV5-4 to TRBJ2-1, with 7 bases fitting TRBD1. Germline CDR1 SGHNT, CDR2 YYREEE (reference sequence). The CDR3 sequence is 12 residues long. Losses at the gene ends were 5 bases for V and 13 bases for J; bases not matched to a gene: 9. CDR3 bases: TGTGCCAGCAGAGCACCGGGACAGCGTCAGTTCTTC. Translated: CASRAPGQRQFF.

The V call is TRBV29-1, the J call TRBJ2-1; 9 bases map to TRBD1. Per germline, CDR1 SQVTM and CDR2 ANQGSEA. This CDR3 has 15 residues. V dropped 0 bases and J dropped 2; count of bases not matched to a gene: 2. The CDR3 reads CSVEDTGGPYNEQFF. Written as DNA, the CDR3 is TGCAGCGTTGAAGATACAGGGGGCCCCTACAATGAGCAGTTCTTC.

The chain recombines TRBV12-3 or TRBV12-4 with TRBJ2-6, with D tentatively TRBD2 (6 bases). This CDR3 has 16 amino acids. V lost 2 bases and J 4 bases, leaving 12 bases between the germline ends. The CDR3 DNA sequence: TGTGCCAGCAGTTTATACGCGGGATCAGGGGCCAACGTCCTGACTTTC. It translates to CASSLYAGSGANVLTF.

This clonotype was seen repeatedly, ten times or more. J is TRBJ2-1 and V is TRBV11-2, with 10 bases that match TRBD2. J was trimmed by 5 bases and V by 2 bases; bases with no gene match: 6. CDR1 and CDR2 (germline): SGHAT, FQNNGV. The length of the CDR3 is 16 residues. The CDR3 loop reads CASSLFSSGSDNEQFF. The CDR3 nucleotides are TGTGCCAGCAGCTTATTCTCTAGCGGGAGCGACAATGAGCAGTTCTTC.

The chain has TRBV9 and TRBJ2-3; 7 nucleotides align to TRBD2. The ends lost 3 bases at V and 4 bases at J; junction bases unmatched: 5. The CDR3 contains 14 residues. Germline CDR1 SGDLS, CDR2 YYNGEE. CDR3 bases: TGTGCCAGCAGCGCGATTACTAGCGCAGATACGCAGTATTTT. Translating gives CASSAITSADTQYF. The whole variable domain, filled in from reference TRBV9 and TRBJ2-3, reads DSGVTQTPKHLITATGQRVTLRCSPRSGDLSVYWYQQSLDQGLQFLIQYYNGEERAKGNILERFSAQQFPDLHSELNLSSLELGDSALYFCASSAITSADTQYFGPGTRLTVL.

This clonotype came up a few times. The chain employs TRBV6-5 and TRBJ2-1; TRBD2 matches 9 bases. V shed 3 bases, J shed 0 bases, and the junction held 3 bases outside the gene matches. Germline V gene data show CDR1 as MNHEY and CDR2 as SVGAGI. This CDR3 has 16 residues. Here the CDR3 reads CASSYAGGASYNEQFF. The CDR3 coding sequence is TGTGCCAGCAGTTATGCGGGGGGGGCCTCCTACAATGAGCAGTTCTTC.

The CDR3 nucleotides are TGTGCCAGCAGTGAAGTTTACAGATTAGCCAAAAACATTCAGTACTTC. It yields the protein CASSEVYRLAKNIQYF. The rearrangement links TRBV2 to TRBJ2-4; no clear D. V gave up 1 base and J gave up 0 bases, with 10 bases separating them. The CDR3 sequence is 16 residues long. Germline assignment: CDR1 SNHLY and CDR2 FYNNEI.

This clonotype was counted only a few times. This chain joins TRBV6-1 and TRBJ2-7, with a possible D match to TRBD2 (5 bases). Trimming removed 3 bases from V and 0 bases from J, with 12 bases in between. Germline V lookup: CDR1 MNHNS, CDR2 SASEGT. The CDR3 loop spans 15 amino acids. The CDR3 spells CASSEADWSSYEQYF. The CDR3 DNA reads TGTGCCAGCAGTGAGGCGGACTGGTCCTCCTACGAGCAGTACTTC.

V is TRBV12-3 or TRBV12-4 and J is TRBJ2-3; 10 bases fit TRBD2. The CDR3 is 16 residues long. V dropped 8 bases and J dropped 1; count of bases not matched to a gene: 9. The CDR3 loop reads CASSGPGTSGTDTQYF. The CDR3 DNA reads as TGTGCCAGCTCGGGCCCCGGGACTAGCGGCACAGATACGCAGTATTTT.

V usage is TRBV20-1 and J usage is TRBJ2-5; 11 bases are a match to TRBD2. From germline, CDR1 is DFQATT and CDR2 SNEGSKA (reference sequence). The CDR3 consists of 20 residues. Unmatched junction bases numbered 16, after V lost 0 bases and J lost 1 base. CDR3 region: CSARDFPLGLAGGFQETQYF. Here the CDR3 DNA reads TGCAGTGCTAGAGATTTCCCGCTCGGTCTAGCGGGAGGCTTCCAAGAGACCCAGTACTTC.

This clonotype appeared a few times. The rearrangement links TRBV27 to TRBJ2-7; 12 bases line up with TRBD2. This CDR3 has 15 amino acids. Trimming at V came to 6 bases and at J to 5 bases, leaving 8 bases not matched to a gene. Per germline, CDR1 MNHEY and CDR2 SMNVEV (reference sequence). CDR3 amino acids: CASSFRLAGGNEQYF. In DNA, the CDR3 is TGTGCCAGCAGCTTCCGTCTAGCGGGAGGGAACGAGCAGTACTTC.

The rearrangement uses TRBV20-1 and TRBJ2-3; a weak D match, TRBD2 (6 bases). V shed 5 bases and J shed 2 bases, with 17 bases lying between them. CDR1 is DFQATT and CDR2 is SNEGSKA in the germline V gene (reference sequence). This CDR3 is 15 amino acids long. CDR3 sequence (DNA): TGCAGTGCTGCCCGTAGCGGTGATGACACAGATACGCAGTATTTT. Protein product: CSAARSGDDTDTQYF.